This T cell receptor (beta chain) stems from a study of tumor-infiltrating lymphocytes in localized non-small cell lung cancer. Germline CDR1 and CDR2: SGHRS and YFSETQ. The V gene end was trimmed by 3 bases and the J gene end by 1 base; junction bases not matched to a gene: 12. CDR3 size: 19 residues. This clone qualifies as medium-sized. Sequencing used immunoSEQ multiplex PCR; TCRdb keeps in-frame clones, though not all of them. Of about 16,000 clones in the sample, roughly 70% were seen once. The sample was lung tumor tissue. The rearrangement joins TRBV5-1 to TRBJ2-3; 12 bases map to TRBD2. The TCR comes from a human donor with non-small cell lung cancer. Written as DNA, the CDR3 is TGCGCCAGCAGCTCGGGGGGGACTAGCGGGCTACTTGGCACAGATACGCAGTATTTT. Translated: CASSSGGTSGLLGTDTQYF.